The 18 T cell receptor beta chains below all came from one sample that was sequenced in a study of beta chain features in type 1 diabetes. Of the isolated RNA, all was reverse transcribed, and so the sequenced material was expressed TCRB transcripts. TCRdb's copy holds only in-frame clones and misses some; the assay was immunoSEQ multiplex PCR. The sample records 850,000 to 900,000 clones, about a sixth being singletons. The sequencing input was naive CD4+ T cells from blood. The source of these receptors is a woman younger than 30 in good health.

The rearrangement links TRBV5-1 to TRBJ2-1; TRBD2 might be the D (5 bases). The germline CDR1 and CDR2 sequences are SGHRS and YFSETQ. V lost 1 base, J lost 8 bases, and 13 bases lay in between. The CDR3 has 14 amino acids. For the CDR3, the DNA is TGCGCCAGCAGCTTGATGCGGGTTCAAGATGAGCAGTTCTTC. It yields the protein CASSLMRVQDEQFF.

This clone was counted between two and nine times. J is TRBJ2-1 and V is TRBV28; D is uncertain. Trimming took 2 bases from V and 0 from J, leaving 8 bases between them. This CDR3 contains 15 residues. Germline CDR1 is MDHEN and CDR2 is SYDVKM. CDR3 sequence: CASSLVGTSYNEQFF. The CDR3 nucleotides read TGTGCCAGCAGTTTAGTGGGAACCTCCTACAATGAGCAGTTCTTC.

The sample holds a few counts of this clone. The chain has TRBV2 and TRBJ2-1; 15 bases are shared with TRBD2. After removal of 7 bases from V and 15 bases from J, the junction contained 7 bases not matched to a gene. CDR1 and CDR2 (germline): SNHLY, FYNNEI. The CDR3 extends over 13 amino acids. CDR3 amino acids: CASIGLAGGSRFF. The CDR3 DNA follows: TGTGCCAGCATTGGACTAGCGGGAGGGAGTCGGTTCTTC.

The chain recombines TRBV20-1 with TRBJ2-1, with 9 positions matching TRBD2. Germline values: CDR1 DFQATT, CDR2 SNEGSKA (reference sequence). The CDR3 is 10 residues long. The J segment lost 14 bases and the V segment lost 7 bases, leaving 6 bases of the junction unmatched. The CDR3 region has the DNA TGCAGTGGGGAGCGGGAGGCGGAGTTCTTC. Its translation: CSGEREAEFF.

This clone was found a few times. The chain is built from TRBV5-4 and TRBJ2-7; 13 bases align to TRBD2. CDR3 length: 15 residues. Germline V gene data show CDR1 as SGHNT and CDR2 as YYREEE (reference sequence). Germline trimming cut 4 bases from V and 2 bases from J; bases unmatched to any gene: 3. The DNA of the CDR3 is TGTGCCAGCAGCCGGGGGACTAGCGGGACCTACGAGCAGTACTTC. Translating gives CASSRGTSGTYEQYF.

Turning to this clone: This sample includes further DNA sequences coding for the same CDR3. The CDR3 here is CATSRDGTASSYEQYF. The DNA for the CDR3 is TGTGCCACCAGCAGAGATGGGACAGCTTCCTCCTACGAGCAGTACTTC. V usage is TRBV15 and J usage is TRBJ2-7; 7 bases are a match to TRBD1. Trimming cost V 0 bases and J 0 bases; bases outside gene matches: 5. Germline V gives CDR1 LNHNV, CDR2 YYDKDF (reference sequence). The CDR3 is made up of 16 amino acids.

This chain joins TRBV19 and TRBJ1-4, with TRBD1 matching 8 bases. V gave up 3 bases and J gave up 0 bases; unmatched junction bases: 15. CDR1 and CDR2 (germline): LNHDA, SQIVND (reference sequence). The CDR3 consists of 20 residues. Here the CDR3 reads CASSILRRTGRLATNEKLFF. CDR3 bases: TGTGCCAGTAGTATTCTCCGACGGACAGGGCGGCTTGCAACTAATGAAAAACTGTTTTTT.

With regard to this clone: The same CDR3 is also encoded by other DNA sequences in this sample. J is TRBJ2-5 and V is TRBV5-1, with TRBD1 matching over 7 bases. V lost 0 bases to trimming and J lost 2 bases; unmatched junction nucleotides: 1. Germline CDR1 is SGHRS and CDR2 is YFSETQ. There are 14 residues in the CDR3. The CDR3 DNA reads as TGCGCCAGCAGCTTGGGACAGGGACAAGAGACCCAGTACTTC. It yields the protein CASSLGQGQETQYF.

A few counts support this clone. Other DNA sequences in this sample translate to the same CDR3. The chain is built from TRBV6-5 and TRBJ2-3; D is ambiguous. The CDR3 runs 14 residues. V dropped 0 bases and J dropped 0 bases, with 4 bases sitting between them. Germline lookup yields CDR1 MNHEY and CDR2 SVGAGI. CDR3 nucleotide sequence: TGTGCCAGCAGTTACTCTCGTAGCACAGATACGCAGTATTTT. The encoded protein is CASSYSRSTDTQYF.

This rearrangement joins TRBV10-3 to TRBJ2-3; 10 bases are shared with TRBD2. Per germline, CDR1 ENHRY and CDR2 SYGVKD. V was pared by 4 bases and J by 0 bases, with 4 bases of the junction left unmatched. The CDR3 has 16 amino acids. CDR3 region: CAISGSSGSSTDTQYF. CDR3 sequence (DNA): TGTGCCATCAGTGGGTCTAGCGGGAGCAGCACAGATACGCAGTATTTT.

The rearrangement joins TRBV11-2 to TRBJ2-1, with 13 bases lining up with TRBD2. V was pared by 8 bases and J by 0 bases, with 10 bases of the junction left unmatched. CDR3 size: 18 residues. Germline lookup yields CDR1 SGHAT and CDR2 FQNNGV. The CDR3 nucleotides are TGTGCCAGCCGACTAGCGGGAGGTCGTCACAGCTCCTACAATGAGCAGTTCTTC. Translation: CASRLAGGRHSSYNEQFF.

The CDR3 reads CASSYGTSGTDTQYF. The CDR3 DNA reads TGTGCCAGCAGCTACGGGACTAGCGGCACAGATACGCAGTATTTT. This chain connects TRBV5-4 to TRBJ2-3; 10 bases map to TRBD2. The CDR3 consists of 15 residues. CDR1 SGHNT and CDR2 YYREEE come from the germline V gene (reference sequence). Trimming cost V 3 bases and J 1 base; bases outside gene matches: 2. Supplemented by reference TRBV5-4 and TRBJ2-3, the full variable domain reads ETGVTQSPTHLIKTRGQQVTLRCSSQSGHNTVSWYQQALGQGPQFIFQYYREEENGRGNFPPRFSGLQFPNYSSELNVNALELDDSALYLCASSYGTSGTDTQYFGPGTRLTVL.

This clone has only a few counts. V gene TRBV9 combines with J gene TRBJ2-2; 14 bases match TRBD2. J lost 6 bases, V lost 2 bases, and 3 bases had no gene match. This CDR3 contains 16 residues. The germline CDR1 and CDR2 sequences are SGDLS and YYNGEE. The CDR3: CASSVTSGRVPGELFF. DNA of the CDR3: TGTGCCAGCAGCGTGACTAGCGGGAGGGTCCCCGGGGAGCTGTTTTTT.

A few counts support this clone. The V call is TRBV9, the J call TRBJ2-4, with 7 bases lining up with TRBD2. The CDR3 runs to 15 residues. V was pared by 3 bases and J by 6 bases, with 9 bases of the junction left unmatched. Germline V gene lookup returns CDR1 SGDLS and CDR2 YYNGEE. The CDR3 bases are TGTGCCAGCAGCGAAACCGGGACTATCACAAACATTCAGTACTTC. Translating gives CASSETGTITNIQYF. The variable domain in full, with the rest retrieved from reference TRBV9 and TRBJ2-4, is DSGVTQTPKHLITATGQRVTLRCSPRSGDLSVYWYQQSLDQGLQFLIQYYNGEERAKGNILERFSAQQFPDLHSELNLSSLELGDSALYFCASSETGTITNIQYFGAGTRLSVL.

The J gene is TRBJ2-7, the V gene TRBV7-8; 8 bases line up with TRBD1. Germline trimming cut 2 bases from V and 0 bases from J; bases unmatched to any gene: 3. The germline V gene has CDR1 SGHVS and CDR2 FQNEAQ. This CDR3 is built from 15 residues. CDR3 sequence: CASSLRTGSSYEQYF. Written as DNA, the CDR3 is TGTGCCAGCAGCTTACGGACAGGGAGCTCCTACGAGCAGTACTTC.

The CDR3 region is CASSYSATIFQPQHF. In DNA form, the CDR3 reads TGTGCCAGCAGTTACTCTGCCACAATCTTCCAGCCCCAGCATTTT. The chain combines TRBV6-5 with TRBJ1-5; no firm D call. Germline V gene data show CDR1 as MNHEY and CDR2 as SVGAGI. The CDR3 has 15 amino acids. V shed 0 bases and J shed 7 bases, with 13 bases lying between them.

This clone was seen only a few times. The chain recombines TRBV5-1 with TRBJ2-5; 7 bases agree with TRBD2. Germline assignment: CDR1 SGHRS and CDR2 YFSETQ. The CDR3 consists of 15 residues. Trimming cost V 2 bases and J 5 bases; bases outside gene matches: 9. The CDR3 loop reads CASSFSGRAGETQYF. CDR3 nucleotides: TGCGCCAGCAGCTTTAGCGGGCGGGCAGGCGAGACCCAGTACTTC.

The gene calls are TRBV5-4 and TRBJ1-2; D might be TRBD1 (6 bases). Germline CDR1 reads SGHNT; CDR2 reads YYREEE (reference sequence). This CDR3 has 15 residues. V was pared by 4 bases and J by 3 bases, with 16 bases between. CDR3 nucleotide sequence: TGTGCCAGCAGCCAAGGAGTTAACAGGGACTATGGCTACACCTTC. It yields the protein CASSQGVNRDYGYTF.